The T cell receptor (beta chain) under discussion was sequenced for a study of human T cells and chemical hapten exposure. This CDR3 contains 16 residues. Trimming removed 0 bases from V and 1 base from J; junction bases left unmatched: 3. CDR1 is ENHRY, CDR2 SYGVKD, per germline. TCRdb reprocessed the RACE reads via MiXCR and lists one record per CDR3 protein. This table has about 160,000 distinct CDR3 sequences, roughly 26% appearing once. Time point here: patch test 3, about 24 weeks after DPC sensitization. Treatment noted: therapeutic diphenylcyclopropenone sensitization with weekly scalp DPC. Prior to each patch test being applied, blood was drawn.

This chain joins TRBV10-3 and TRBJ2-1, with 7 bases that match TRBD1. The clonotype comes from a woman aged 18-29 years with alopecia areata. Some clones in this sample may be carry-over from other donors' samples. Material: whole blood, obtained in connection with sensitization to the hapten diphenylcyclopropenone (DPC). The CDR3: CAISESGTESYNEQFF. CDR3 nucleotide sequence: TGTGCCATCAGTGAGTCCGGGACAGAGTCCTACAATGAGCAGTTCTTC.